The present TCR beta chain was sequenced within a study of T-cell reconstitution after alpha-beta-depleted transplantation in children. This clonotype was counted between two and nine times. TCRbeta library preparation incorporated unique molecular identifiers. Each CDR3 protein gets one entry after TCRdb re-called the PCR reads with MiXCR. The table has 360,000 or so distinct CDR3 sequences, about a fifth seen once; the top ten hold over 3.5%. J was trimmed by 0 bases and V by 5 bases; bases with no gene match: 5. There are 15 residues in the CDR3. Germline-derived CDR1 and CDR2 are DFQATT and SNEGSKA (reference sequence).

This clonotype was sampled from a human donor who donated a stem cell graft to a child with acute myeloid leukemia. The V and J genes are TRBV20-1 and TRBJ2-2; 8 bases are shared with TRBD2. The source was PBMCs from the stem cell graft donor, collected from the stem cell graft. CDR3 region: CSAPETSANTGELFF. In DNA form, the CDR3 reads TGCAGTGCTCCCGAGACTAGCGCGAACACCGGGGAGCTGTTTTTT.